Here is one T cell receptor beta chain with its context. In its sample, this clone was seen many times. The antigen this receptor binds is unknown. No base quality values were provided; no much bigger clone lies one nucleotide off. This specimen includes other DNA sequences encoding the same CDR3. Library preparation used PCR. TCRdb records Illumina HiSeq 4000 as the sequencer. The TCR beta-chain CDR3 region of each patient was profiled by high-throughput sequencing. As for how the authors treated the data: The researchers built a classifier to tell apart papillary thyroid cancer patients with distant metastasis, based on CDR3 differences among clinicopathological groups. To measure repertoire diversity the researchers used the Shannon index, while the Morisita-Horn index served to gauge how similar the tumor and blood repertoires were. The public reads were reprocessed in TCRdb via fastp at Q25 and MiXCR, keeping in-frame beta chains. The V and J calls reflect TCRdb's pipeline rather than the authors' work. The sample has about 38,000 clones on record, 25% to 30% of them singletons. Around 9.5% of the sample goes to the ten largest clones.

None of the patients had been given any treatment before thyroid surgery. Using T-cell receptor beta sequencing, the study looked back at clinical samples from patients collected from the early 2010s to the late 2010s. Measured from the cysteine to the phenylalanine, the CDR3 is 15 residues long. Only the CDR3 part of the read is kept: 45 bases, read in frame from the first base. The germline V gene provides CDR1 SGHTA and CDR2 FQGNSA. V trim: 3 bases; J trim: 4 bases; unmatched bases: 6. The data stem from a study of metastatic and nonmetastatic thyroid tumors (dated by TCRdb to between 2020 and 2021). In terms of the full investigation: Repertoires from peripheral blood and from tumor or nodule tissue samples of malignant and benign thyroid patients were compared. Points the paper makes about the study in general: In both blood and tumor samples, malignant tumors were reported to have significantly higher TCR beta diversity than benign nodules.

Here the chain combines TRBV7-2 and TRBJ1-3; TRBD1 fits 7 bases in the junction. This TCR was sampled from a female donor with papillary thyroid cancer or a benign thyroid nodule (not recorded which). Some clones in this sample may be carry-over from other donors' samples. The specimen sequenced was blood. The nucleotide sequence is given as TGTGCCAGCAGCTTCCAGGGGGTAGGCGGAAACACCATATATTTT. Its product reads: CASSFQGVGGNTIYF.